The T cell receptor (beta chain) described here comes from a study of OX40 agonist ivuxolimab in advanced cancers. Germline values: CDR1 SGHAT, CDR2 FQDESV (reference sequence). With V trimmed by 5 bases and J by 6 bases, 15 bases remained unmatched. The CDR3 is made up of 18 amino acids. Assay: immunoSEQ multiplex PCR; the TCRdb copy retains only in-frame clones and omits some. The data contain over 100,000 clones, just over 90% of them singletons. This clonotype originated in an adult with an advanced solid tumor such as melanoma, head and neck, liver or kidney cancer. Sequencing used CD4+ or CD8+ T cells sorted from blood, obtained in a trial of the OX40 agonist ivuxolimab. The chain recombines TRBV11-1 with TRBJ2-7; 14 positions match TRBD2. The DNA for the CDR3 is TGTGCCAGCAGCCCGTCCACCGGGGGACTAGCGGGAGTGAGCGAGCAGTACTTC. The encoded protein is CASSPSTGGLAGVSEQYF.